Presented here are 31 T cell receptor beta chains from one specimen sequenced in a study of blood T cell repertoires in COVID-19 (TCRdb year 2020). Library construction relied on the immunoSEQ multiplex PCR assay. TCRdb retrieved this table from immuneACCESS and kept in-frame rearrangements only. Not all clones are present; in checked studies, unresolved V genes account for under half, and no reason is known for the remainder. A total of about 380,000 clones appear in this sample, about 88% of them only once. The ten top clones hold around 3% of the sample. Sequencing was done on a sample of PBMCs or T cells enriched from blood (not recorded which). The receptor source for this set is a woman younger than 45 who had recovered from COVID-19.

This clone came up once. The chain uses TRBV27 and TRBJ1-5, with TRBD1 identical over 8 bases. Germline V lookup: CDR1 MNHEY, CDR2 SMNVEV (reference sequence). The CDR3 is made up of 16 amino acids. Germline trimming cut 4 bases from V and 8 bases from J; bases unmatched to any gene: 13. The CDR3 DNA is TGTGCCAGCAGTTCCCTCCACCCCGGGACAGGAGAGCCCCAGCATTTT. Translating gives CASSSLHPGTGEPQHF.

This chain uses TRBV5-1 with TRBJ2-3, with 7 bases that match TRBD1. The V gene end was trimmed by 4 bases and the J gene end by 0 bases; junction bases not matched to a gene: 5. The CDR3 totals 15 residues. From germline, CDR1 is SGHRS and CDR2 YFSETQ. The CDR3 region is CASSPTGYSTDTQYF. CDR3 sequence (DNA): TGCGCCAGCAGCCCGACAGGGTATAGCACAGATACGCAGTATTTT.

The genes are TRBV11-2 and TRBJ2-7, with 7 bases aligning to TRBD1. Germline CDR1 SGHAT, CDR2 FQNNGV. J was trimmed by 6 bases and V by 1 base; bases with no gene match: 6. This CDR3 contains 14 residues. CDR3 protein: CASSLVRGRLEQYF. The CDR3 bases are TGTGCCAGCAGCTTAGTTAGGGGGCGGCTCGAGCAGTACTTC.

The chain links TRBV30 to TRBJ2-2; D unresolved. The ends were cut back, 3 bases at V and 0 bases at J, with 5 bases in the middle. Per germline, CDR1 GTSNPN and CDR2 SVGIG (reference sequence). CDR3 size: 13 residues. The CDR3 coding sequence is TGTGCCTGGAGACAGCCGAACACCGGGGAGCTGTTTTTT. This translates into CAWRQPNTGELFF.

This rearrangement joins TRBV29-1 to TRBJ2-1; 13 nucleotides agree with TRBD2. With 6 bases clipped from V and 1 base from J, the junction kept 3 bases outside the gene matches. The CDR3 loop spans 15 amino acids. Germline-derived CDR1 and CDR2 are SQVTM and ANQGSEA. CDR3 coding DNA: TGCAGCGTCCCGACTAGCGGGAGGTCCTACAATGAGCAGTTCTTC. As protein: CSVPTSGRSYNEQFF.

CDR3 in amino acids: CASSLLLAPSYEQFF. The CDR3 region has the DNA TGTGCCAGCAGTTTATTACTAGCCCCGAGTTACGAGCAGTTCTTC. V and J are TRBV28 and TRBJ2-1; D might be TRBD2 (6 bases). This CDR3 has 15 residues. Germline CDR1 and CDR2: MDHEN and SYDVKM. V was clipped by 1 base and J by 10 bases, with 17 bases between them.

The chain has TRBV10-3 and TRBJ1-3; 11 bases line up with TRBD1. Unmatched junction bases numbered 8, after V lost 4 bases and J lost 0 bases. CDR1 and CDR2 (germline): ENHRY, SYGVKD. This CDR3 has 18 amino acids. CDR3 coding DNA: TGTGCCATCAGTGCGACCGGGACAGGGGGAATCTCTGGAAACACCATATATTTT. It specifies CAISATGTGGISGNTIYF.

This chain connects TRBV4-1 to TRBJ2-4; D call uncertain. CDR1 is MGHRA and CDR2 is YSYEKL in the germline V gene. V was cut by 0 bases and J by 0 bases, with 3 bases left in between. This CDR3 comprises 14 residues. CDR3 in DNA: TGCGCCAGCAGCCAAGACGGAGCCAAAAACATTCAGTACTTC. Its protein is CASSQDGAKNIQYF.

In the case of this clone: The same CDR3 also results from other DNA sequences found in this sample. The chain is built from TRBV2 and TRBJ1-3; D not certain. V was pared by 6 bases and J by 3 bases, with 6 bases between. Germline lookup yields CDR1 SNHLY and CDR2 FYNNEI. The CDR3 consists of 12 residues. The CDR3 region has the DNA TGTGCCAGCAGGGCTGATGGAAACACCATATATTTT. As protein: CASRADGNTIYF.

The chain has TRBV7-2 and TRBJ2-3; 9 nucleotides align to TRBD2. The CDR3 runs 16 residues. Germline V lookup: CDR1 SGHTA, CDR2 FQGNSA. V trimming: 5 bases; J trimming: 2 bases; junction bases outside the gene matches: 8. The CDR3 DNA follows: TGTGCCAGCAGCCAACGGACTAGCGAGATCACAGATACGCAGTATTTT. This gives the protein CASSQRTSEITDTQYF.

This chain joins TRBV27 and TRBJ2-1; TRBD2 matches at 9 bases. Germline CDR1 is MNHEY and CDR2 is SMNVEV (reference sequence). V lost 2 bases and J lost 6; bases outside the gene matches: 5. The CDR3 extends over 15 amino acids. The CDR3 DNA reads as TGTGCCAGCAGTTTAACTAGCGGGTATACCAATGAGCAGTTCTTC. Amino acid sequence: CASSLTSGYTNEQFF.

This chain links TRBV6-5 with TRBJ2-4; 9 bases align to TRBD1. Trimming removed 6 bases from V and 1 base from J; junction bases left unmatched: 4. The CDR3 sequence is 15 residues long. Germline lookup yields CDR1 MNHEY and CDR2 SVGAGI. As DNA, the CDR3 is TGTGCCAGCAGAGGGACAGGGTCGGCCAAAAACATTCAGTACTTC. The encoded protein is CASRGTGSAKNIQYF.

This clone was recorded a few times. This CDR3 reads CASSATRSTDTQYF. The CDR3 DNA is TGTGCCAGCAGTGCCACTAGGAGCACAGATACGCAGTATTTT. The chain joins TRBV27 to TRBJ2-3, with D possibly being TRBD2 (5 bases). The germline V and J ends were trimmed by 5 bases and 0 bases, with 9 bases remaining between them. The CDR3 sequence is 14 residues long. Germline V gene data show CDR1 as MNHEY and CDR2 as SMNVEV (reference sequence).

As concerns this clone: One junction end disagrees with the germline gene, perhaps due to a read error. V and J are TRBV7-2 and TRBJ1-2; TRBD1 is a possible D gene (6 bases). From germline, CDR1 is SGHTA and CDR2 FQGNSA. This CDR3 contains 15 residues. CDR3 protein: CASSLLGQPGDGYTF. CDR3 DNA: TGTGCCAGCAGTCTCCTCGGACAGCCAGGGGATGGGTACACCTTC.

The chain links TRBV10-1 to TRBJ2-7, with D possibly being TRBD2 (5 bases). CDR1 WNHNN and CDR2 SYGVQD come from the germline V gene (reference sequence). Between the trimmed V and J ends, which lost 5 bases and 2 bases, there was a span of 10 bases. The CDR3 contains 13 residues. CDR3: CASSLDGAYEQYF. The CDR3 DNA is TGCGCCAGCAGTTTGGACGGGGCCTACGAGCAGTACTTC.

In DNA, the CDR3 is TGTGCCAGCAGCTCCAGGGGGTTCTACTATGGCTACACCTTC. Protein: CASSSRGFYYGYTF. The V gene is TRBV3-1 (or the pseudogene TRBV3-2), the J gene TRBJ1-2, with 7 bases aligning to TRBD1. The CDR3 covers 14 residues. Unmatched junction bases numbered 6, after V lost 5 bases and J lost 3 bases. The V gene's germline CDR1 is LGHDT and CDR2 YNNKEL (reference sequence).

The chain employs TRBV2 and TRBJ2-4, with D possibly TRBD2 on 5 matching bases. Trimming took off 7 bases at V and 3 bases at J, with 10 bases between the two ends. Looked up from germline, CDR1 is SNHLY and CDR2 is FYNNEI. CDR3 length: 13 amino acids. The chain's CDR3 is CASTSRGKNIQYF. Here the CDR3 DNA reads TGTGCCAGCACCTCACGGGGCAAAAACATTCAGTACTTC.

This chain links TRBV4-2 with TRBJ2-1; TRBD1 matches 8 bases. J was trimmed by 5 bases and V by 0 bases; bases with no gene match: 3. Per the germline V gene, CDR1 is LGHNA and CDR2 is YNFKEQ. The CDR3 length is 15 residues. The chain's CDR3 is CASSQERTGHNEQFF. In nucleotides, the CDR3 is TGTGCCAGCAGCCAAGAACGGACAGGGCACAATGAGCAGTTCTTC.

The rearrangement joins TRBV2 to TRBJ1-6; D unclear. Germline assignment: CDR1 SNHLY and CDR2 FYNNEI. The CDR3 runs 14 residues. The V and J ends lost 4 bases and 7 bases respectively, with 11 bases between them. CDR3 region: CASSGEGRNSPLHF. CDR3 nucleotide sequence: TGTGCCAGCAGTGGTGAGGGCCGGAATTCACCCCTCCACTTT. The variable domain in full, with the rest retrieved from reference TRBV2 and TRBJ1-6, is EPEVTQTPSHQVTQMGQEVILRCVPISNHLYFYWYRQILGQKVEFLVSFYNNEISEKSEIFDDQFSVERPDGSNFTLKIRSTKLEDSAMYFCASSGEGRNSPLHFGNGTRLTVT.

This chain links TRBV27 with TRBJ2-4; 8 nucleotides agree with TRBD1. The CDR3 extends over 13 amino acids. Germline V gene data show CDR1 as MNHEY and CDR2 as SMNVEV (reference sequence). V shed 5 bases and J 9 bases; nucleotides not matched to a gene: 6. The CDR3 is CASSIQGGSIQYF. DNA of the CDR3: TGTGCCAGCAGTATACAGGGGGGTAGCATTCAGTACTTC.

This rearrangement joins TRBV10-1 to TRBJ1-1, with 7 nucleotides matching TRBD1. Germline V gene sequence: CDR1 WNHNN, CDR2 SYGVQD (reference sequence). The J segment lost 3 bases and the V segment lost 6 bases, leaving 4 bases of the junction unmatched. The CDR3 loop spans 13 amino acids. CDR3 in DNA: TGCGCCAGCAGGGTGGACAGGCACACTGAAGCTTTCTTT. Protein: CASRVDRHTEAFF.

This clone was seen ten or more times. This sequence joins TRBV18 and TRBJ1-2; no clear D. Germline values: CDR1 KGHSH, CDR2 LQKENI. V shed 2 bases and J shed 8 bases, with 12 bases lying between them. There are 13 residues in the CDR3. CDR3 in DNA: TGTGCCAGCTCACCATTAGGCGGGGTAGGCTACACCTTC. It encodes CASSPLGGVGYTF.

This clone was seen a handful of times. The chain joins TRBV28 to TRBJ1-2; 7 bases line up with TRBD1. This CDR3 is 13 amino acids long. Per germline, CDR1 MDHEN and CDR2 SYDVKM. V dropped 6 bases and J dropped 2; count of bases not matched to a gene: 3. DNA for the CDR3: TGTGCCAGCAGGCCACAGGGGAACTATGGCTACACCTTC. This translates into CASRPQGNYGYTF.

This chain connects TRBV7-9 to TRBJ1-2, with D perhaps TRBD1 (6 bases). Germline V gene data show CDR1 as SEHNR and CDR2 as FQNEAQ (reference sequence). V shed 1 base and J shed 1 base, with 13 bases lying between them. This CDR3 contains 16 residues. The CDR3 nucleotides read TGTGCCAGCAGCTTAGAAACAGGGCGTTTTAACTATGGCTACACCTTC. The encoded protein is CASSLETGRFNYGYTF.

In DNA form, the CDR3 reads TGCGCCAGCAGCTTGGCCGGGGGACAGGGTGATACTGAAGCTTTCTTT. It is translated as CASSLAGGQGDTEAFF. The chain combines TRBV5-1 with TRBJ1-1, with 9 bases identical to TRBD1. V lost 0 bases and J lost 5; bases outside the gene matches: 8. This CDR3 has 16 residues. CDR1 SGHRS and CDR2 YFSETQ come from the germline V gene. Based on the CDR3 plus reference TRBV5-1 and TRBJ1-1, the full variable domain is KAGVTQTPRYLIKTRGQQVTLSCSPISGHRSVSWYQQTPGQGLQFLFEYFSETQRNKGNFPGRFSGRQFSNSRSEMNVSTLELGDSALYLCASSLAGGQGDTEAFFGQGTRLTVV.

For this clone: One end of the junction does not line up with germline, which may come from a read error. The V gene is TRBV28, the J gene TRBJ2-7; 8 bases agree with TRBD1. The CDR3 covers 13 residues. Germline CDR1 is MDHEN and CDR2 is SYDVKM. CDR3 sequence reads: CASSSLRGDRTIF. The CDR3 coding sequence is TGTGCCAGCAGTTCCCTACGTGGGGACAGGACCATCTTC.

V is TRBV3-1 (or the pseudogene TRBV3-2) and J is TRBJ2-5; TRBD1 matches 9 bases. CDR1 is LGHDT and CDR2 is YNNKEL in the germline V gene (reference sequence). The CDR3 contains 13 residues. Trimming at V came to 4 bases and at J to 6 bases, leaving 3 bases not matched to a gene. The CDR3, as DNA: TGTGCCAGCAGCCCACAGGGGGCGCAGACCCAGTACTTC. Amino acid sequence: CASSPQGAQTQYF.

The V call is TRBV27, the J call TRBJ2-6; D uncertain. V shed 5 bases and J shed 0 bases, with 8 bases lying between them. This CDR3 contains 15 residues. Germline V gene lookup returns CDR1 MNHEY and CDR2 SMNVEV (reference sequence). CDR3 in amino acids: CASSPTPSGANVLTF. The CDR3 DNA reads as TGTGCCAGCAGTCCCACACCCTCTGGGGCCAACGTCCTGACTTTC. The variable domain in full, with the rest retrieved from reference TRBV27 and TRBJ2-6, is EAQVTQNPRYLITVTGKKLTVTCSQNMNHEYMSWYRQDPGLGLRQIYYSMNVEVTDKGDVPEGYKVSRKEKRNFPLILESPSPNQTSLYFCASSPTPSGANVLTFGAGSRLTVL.

The chain joins TRBV5-1 to TRBJ2-2, with D perhaps matching TRBD2 (7 bases). CDR1 SGHRS and CDR2 YFSETQ come from the germline V gene. CDR3 length: 15 amino acids. The ends were cut back, 3 bases at V and 4 bases at J, with 13 bases in the middle. In nucleotides, the CDR3 is TGCGCCAGCAGCTGGGGGGGGACACCCACCGGGGAGCTGTTTTTT. It translates to CASSWGGTPTGELFF.

The chain couples TRBV28 to TRBJ2-5; TRBD2 matches 10 bases. V lost 4 bases and J lost 2; bases outside the gene matches: 7. The germline gives CDR1 MDHEN, CDR2 SYDVKM. This CDR3 comprises 16 residues. The CDR3 is CASSSRLAGLQETQYF. The DNA of the CDR3 is TGTGCCAGCAGTTCCCGACTAGCGGGTCTTCAAGAGACCCAGTACTTC.

This chain joins TRBV27 and TRBJ2-3; no firm D call. The germline V gene has CDR1 MNHEY and CDR2 SMNVEV (reference sequence). This CDR3 contains 14 residues. The ends were cut back, 4 bases at V and 0 bases at J, with 8 bases in the middle. The CDR3 spells CASSSLMSTDTQYF. The CDR3 DNA reads TGTGCCAGCAGTTCCCTAATGAGCACAGATACGCAGTATTTT.